This TCR beta chain was sequenced in a study of identical twins. This CDR3 is built from 14 residues. V was clipped by 5 bases and J by 4 bases; unmatched bases: 3. Overall study results and limits: Researchers reported weaker excess twin sharing in beta out-of-frame sequences. Out-of-frame alpha sequences shared between twins exhibited an excess of low generation probability. Insertions were reduced in abundant cord blood beta clonotypes but not in memory repertoires.

MiXCR, run by TCRdb on the 5' RACE reads, gives a single entry per CDR3 protein. The sample consists of around 370,000 distinct CDR3 sequences, about 10% of them appearing once. Every sampled donor was Caucasian and healthy. As regards this clonotype: Its antigen is unknown.

V and J are TRBV12-3 or TRBV12-4 and TRBJ1-3, with 9 bases fitting TRBD1. The source of this sequence is a woman aged 45-59 years in good health. The sample comprised naive T cells sorted from blood. The CDR3 DNA follows: TGTGCCAGCAGTACAACAGGGGGCGGAAACACCATATATTTT. Translated: CASSTTGGGNTIYF.